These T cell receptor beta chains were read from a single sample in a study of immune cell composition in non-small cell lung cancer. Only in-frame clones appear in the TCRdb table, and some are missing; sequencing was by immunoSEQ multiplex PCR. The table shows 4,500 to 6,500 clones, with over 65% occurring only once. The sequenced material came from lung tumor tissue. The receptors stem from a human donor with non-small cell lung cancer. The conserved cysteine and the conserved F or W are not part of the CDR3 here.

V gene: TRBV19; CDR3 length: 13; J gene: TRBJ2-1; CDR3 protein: ASSMRLAPYNEQF
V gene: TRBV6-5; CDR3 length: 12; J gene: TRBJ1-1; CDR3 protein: ASSPGATGTEAF
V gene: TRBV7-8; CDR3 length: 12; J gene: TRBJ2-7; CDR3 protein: ASRAGGAGGEQY
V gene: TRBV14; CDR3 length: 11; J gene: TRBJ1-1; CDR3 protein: ASSQDAGFEAF
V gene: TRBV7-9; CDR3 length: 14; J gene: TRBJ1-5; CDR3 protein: ASSRGRSGSNQPQH
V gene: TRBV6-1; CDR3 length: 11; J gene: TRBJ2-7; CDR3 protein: ASRLLEAYEQY
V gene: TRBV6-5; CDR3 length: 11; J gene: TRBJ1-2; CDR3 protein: ASSPNGNYGYT
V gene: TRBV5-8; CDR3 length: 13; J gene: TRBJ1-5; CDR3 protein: ASSQQGSGLLPQH
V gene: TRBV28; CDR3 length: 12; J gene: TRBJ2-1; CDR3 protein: ASRIAGRYNEQF
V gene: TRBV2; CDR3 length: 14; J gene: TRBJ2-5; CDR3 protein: ASSAAPGLAGETQY
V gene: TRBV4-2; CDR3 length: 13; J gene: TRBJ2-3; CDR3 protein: ASSQEALFTDTQY
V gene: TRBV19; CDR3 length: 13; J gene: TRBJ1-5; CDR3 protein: ASSVQGGSNQPQH
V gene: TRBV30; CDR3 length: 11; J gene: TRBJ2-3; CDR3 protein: AYREDSTDTQY
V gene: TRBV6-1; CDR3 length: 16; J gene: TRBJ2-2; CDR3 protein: ASSEWIQAGAQSGELF
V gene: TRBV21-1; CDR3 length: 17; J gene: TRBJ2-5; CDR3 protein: ASAVTLEQGARGLETQY
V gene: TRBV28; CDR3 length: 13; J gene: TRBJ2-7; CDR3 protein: ASSIGTSGRYEQY
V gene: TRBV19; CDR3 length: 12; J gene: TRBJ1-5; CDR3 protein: ASSTDSPYQPQH
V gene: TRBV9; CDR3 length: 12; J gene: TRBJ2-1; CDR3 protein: ASSVAGRPREQF